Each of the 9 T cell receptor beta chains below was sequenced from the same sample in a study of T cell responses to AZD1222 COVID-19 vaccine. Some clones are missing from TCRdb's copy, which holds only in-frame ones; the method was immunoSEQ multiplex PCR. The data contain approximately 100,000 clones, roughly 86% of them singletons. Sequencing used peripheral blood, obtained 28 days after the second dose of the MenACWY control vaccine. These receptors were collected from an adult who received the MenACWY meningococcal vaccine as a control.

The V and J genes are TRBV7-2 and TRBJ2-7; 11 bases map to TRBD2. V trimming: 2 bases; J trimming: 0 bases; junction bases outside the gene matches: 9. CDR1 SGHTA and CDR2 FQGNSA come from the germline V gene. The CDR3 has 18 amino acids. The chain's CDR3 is CASSLMGPLAGGSYEQYF. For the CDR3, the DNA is TGTGCCAGCAGCTTAATGGGACCTCTAGCGGGGGGCTCCTACGAGCAGTACTTC. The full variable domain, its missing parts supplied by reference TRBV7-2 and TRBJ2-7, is GAGVSQSPSNKVTEKGKDVELRCDPISGHTALYWYRQSLGQGLEFLIYFQGNSAPDKSGLPSDRFSAERTGGSVSTLTIQRTQQEDSAVYLCASSLMGPLAGGSYEQYFGPGTRLTVT.

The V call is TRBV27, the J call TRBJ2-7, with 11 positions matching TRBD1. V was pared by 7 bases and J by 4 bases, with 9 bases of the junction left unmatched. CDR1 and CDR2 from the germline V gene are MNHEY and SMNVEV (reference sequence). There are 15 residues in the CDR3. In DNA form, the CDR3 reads TGTGCCAGCAAGTCCGGACAGGGGGCTTGGTACGAGCAGTACTTC. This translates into CASKSGQGAWYEQYF.

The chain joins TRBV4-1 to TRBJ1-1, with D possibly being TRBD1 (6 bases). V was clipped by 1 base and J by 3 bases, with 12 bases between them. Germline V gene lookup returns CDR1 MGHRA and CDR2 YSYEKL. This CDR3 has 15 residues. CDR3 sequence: CASSQAGGRDTEAFF. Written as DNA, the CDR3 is TGCGCCAGCAGCCAAGCCGGGGGCAGGGACACTGAAGCTTTCTTT.

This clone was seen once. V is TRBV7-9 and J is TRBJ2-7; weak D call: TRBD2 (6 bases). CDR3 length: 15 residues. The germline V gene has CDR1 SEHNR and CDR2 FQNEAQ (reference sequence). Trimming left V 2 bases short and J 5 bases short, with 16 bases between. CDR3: CASSLIAAGFNEQYF. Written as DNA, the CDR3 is TGTGCCAGCAGCTTAATCGCCGCGGGGTTTAACGAGCAGTACTTC.

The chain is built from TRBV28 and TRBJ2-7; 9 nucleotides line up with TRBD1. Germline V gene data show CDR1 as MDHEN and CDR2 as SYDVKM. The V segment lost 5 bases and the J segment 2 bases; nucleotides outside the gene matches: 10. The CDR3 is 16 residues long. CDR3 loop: CASSPHLDRGPYEQYF. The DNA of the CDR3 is TGTGCCAGCAGTCCTCACCTGGACAGGGGTCCCTACGAGCAGTACTTC.

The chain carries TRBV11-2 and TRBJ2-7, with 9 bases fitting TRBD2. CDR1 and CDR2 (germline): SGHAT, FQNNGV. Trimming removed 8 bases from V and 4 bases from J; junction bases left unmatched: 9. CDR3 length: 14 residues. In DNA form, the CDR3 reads TGTGCCAGCGGAAGGACTAGCGTTTGGTACGAGCAGTACTTC. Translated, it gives CASGRTSVWYEQYF.

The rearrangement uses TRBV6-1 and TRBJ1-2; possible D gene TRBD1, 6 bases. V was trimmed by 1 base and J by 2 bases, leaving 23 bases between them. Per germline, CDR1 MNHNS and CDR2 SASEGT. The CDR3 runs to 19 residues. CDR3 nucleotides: TGTGCCAGCAGTGAAGTTCTTACGAGGACAGAATTCCGAAACTATGGCTACACCTTC. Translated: CASSEVLTRTEFRNYGYTF.

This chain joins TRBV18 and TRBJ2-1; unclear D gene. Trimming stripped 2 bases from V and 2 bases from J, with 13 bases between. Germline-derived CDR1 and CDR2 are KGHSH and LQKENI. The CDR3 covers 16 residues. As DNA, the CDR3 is TGTGCCAGCTCACCAGGGTTACGCGATGCCTACAATGAGCAGTTCTTC. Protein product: CASSPGLRDAYNEQFF.

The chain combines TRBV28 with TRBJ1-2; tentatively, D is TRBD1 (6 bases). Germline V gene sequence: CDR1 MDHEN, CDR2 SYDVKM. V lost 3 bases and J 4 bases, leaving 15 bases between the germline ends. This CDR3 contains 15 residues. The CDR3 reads CASSFPGGSSYGYTF. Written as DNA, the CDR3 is TGTGCCAGCAGTTTCCCCGGGGGCTCGAGCTATGGCTACACCTTC.